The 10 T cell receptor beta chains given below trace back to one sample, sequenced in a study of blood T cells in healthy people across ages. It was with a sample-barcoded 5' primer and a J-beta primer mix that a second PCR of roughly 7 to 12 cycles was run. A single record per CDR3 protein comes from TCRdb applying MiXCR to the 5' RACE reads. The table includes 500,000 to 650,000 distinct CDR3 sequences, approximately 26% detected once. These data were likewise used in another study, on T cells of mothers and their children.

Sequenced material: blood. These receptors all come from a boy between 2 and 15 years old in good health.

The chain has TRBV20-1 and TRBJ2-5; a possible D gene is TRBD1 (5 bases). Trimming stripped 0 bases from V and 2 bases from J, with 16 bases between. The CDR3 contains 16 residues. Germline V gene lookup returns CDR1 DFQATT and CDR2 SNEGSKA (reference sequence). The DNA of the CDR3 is TGCAGTGCTAGAGATTATAAAGGGGCCCCACAAGAGACCCAGTACTTC. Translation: CSARDYKGAPQETQYF.

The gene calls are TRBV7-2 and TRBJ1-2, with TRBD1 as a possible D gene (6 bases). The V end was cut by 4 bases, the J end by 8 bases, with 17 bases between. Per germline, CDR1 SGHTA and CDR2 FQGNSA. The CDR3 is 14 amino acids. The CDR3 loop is CASSSNRVGGGYTF. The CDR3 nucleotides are TGTGCCAGCAGCTCAAACAGGGTCGGTGGAGGCTACACCTTC.

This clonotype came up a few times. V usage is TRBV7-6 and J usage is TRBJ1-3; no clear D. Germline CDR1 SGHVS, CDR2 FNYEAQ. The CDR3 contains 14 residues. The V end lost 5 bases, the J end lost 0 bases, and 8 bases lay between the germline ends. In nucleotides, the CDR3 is TGTGCCAGCAGCCCACAGCTCTCTGGAAACACCATATATTTT. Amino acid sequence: CASSPQLSGNTIYF.

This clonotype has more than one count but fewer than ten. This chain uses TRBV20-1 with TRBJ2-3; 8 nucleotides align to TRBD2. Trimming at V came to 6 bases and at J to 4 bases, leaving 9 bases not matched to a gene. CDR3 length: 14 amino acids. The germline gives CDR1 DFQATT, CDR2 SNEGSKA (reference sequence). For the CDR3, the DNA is TGCAGTGCCCCCGATCGGGGGGGCCCAGATACGCAGTATTTT. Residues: CSAPDRGGPDTQYF.

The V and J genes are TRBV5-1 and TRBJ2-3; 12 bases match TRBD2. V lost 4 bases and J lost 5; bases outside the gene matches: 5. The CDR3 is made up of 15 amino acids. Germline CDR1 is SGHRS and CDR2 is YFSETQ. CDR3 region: CASSLKTSGGDTQYF. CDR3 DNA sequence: TGCGCCAGCAGCCTAAAGACTAGCGGGGGAGATACGCAGTATTTT.

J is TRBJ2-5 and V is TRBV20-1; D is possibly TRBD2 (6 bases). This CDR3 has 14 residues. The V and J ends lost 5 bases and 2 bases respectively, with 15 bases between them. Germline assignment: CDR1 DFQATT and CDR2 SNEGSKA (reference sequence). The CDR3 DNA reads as TGCAGTGCTCTCCCGGGACTCCAACAAGAGACCCAGTACTTC. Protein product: CSALPGLQQETQYF.

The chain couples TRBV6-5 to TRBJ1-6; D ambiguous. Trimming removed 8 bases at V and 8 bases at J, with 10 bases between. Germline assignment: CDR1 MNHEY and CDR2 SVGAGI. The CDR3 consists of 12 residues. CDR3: CASGYGDSPLHF. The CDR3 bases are TGTGCCAGCGGATATGGGGATTCACCCCTCCACTTT.

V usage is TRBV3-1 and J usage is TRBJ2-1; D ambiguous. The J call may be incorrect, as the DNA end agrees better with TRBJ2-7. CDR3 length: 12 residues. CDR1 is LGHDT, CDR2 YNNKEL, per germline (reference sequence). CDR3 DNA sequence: TGTGCCAGCAGCCAAGCTCGCGGCGAGCAGTACTTC. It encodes CASSQARGEQYF.

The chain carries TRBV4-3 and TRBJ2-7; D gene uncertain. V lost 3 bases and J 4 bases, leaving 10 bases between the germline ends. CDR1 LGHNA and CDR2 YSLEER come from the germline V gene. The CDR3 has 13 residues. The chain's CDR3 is CASSQSKQYEQYF. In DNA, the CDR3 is TGCGCCAGCAGCCAGTCAAAACAATACGAGCAGTACTTC.

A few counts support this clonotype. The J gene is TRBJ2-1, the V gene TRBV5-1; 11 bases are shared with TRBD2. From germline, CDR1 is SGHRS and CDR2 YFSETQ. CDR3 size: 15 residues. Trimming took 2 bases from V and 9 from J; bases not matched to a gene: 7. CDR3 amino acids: CASSLGTSGSGEQFF. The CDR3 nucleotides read TGCGCCAGCAGCTTAGGAACTAGCGGGAGCGGTGAGCAGTTCTTC. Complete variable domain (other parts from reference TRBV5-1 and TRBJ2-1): KAGVTQTPRYLIKTRGQQVTLSCSPISGHRSVSWYQQTPGQGLQFLFEYFSETQRNKGNFPGRFSGRQFSNSRSEMNVSTLELGDSALYLCASSLGTSGSGEQFFGPGTRLTVL.